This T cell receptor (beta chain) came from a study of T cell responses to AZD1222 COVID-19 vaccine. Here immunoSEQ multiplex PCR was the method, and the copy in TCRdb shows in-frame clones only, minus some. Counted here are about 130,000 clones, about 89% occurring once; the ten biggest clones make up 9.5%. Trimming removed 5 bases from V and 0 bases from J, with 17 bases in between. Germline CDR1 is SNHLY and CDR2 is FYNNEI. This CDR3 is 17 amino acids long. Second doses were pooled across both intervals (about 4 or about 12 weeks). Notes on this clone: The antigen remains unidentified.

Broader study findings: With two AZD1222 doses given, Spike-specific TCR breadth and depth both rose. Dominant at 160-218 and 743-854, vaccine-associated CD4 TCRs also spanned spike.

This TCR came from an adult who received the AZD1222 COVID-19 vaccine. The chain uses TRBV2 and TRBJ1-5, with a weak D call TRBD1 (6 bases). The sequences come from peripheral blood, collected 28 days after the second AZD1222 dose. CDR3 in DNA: TGTGCCAGCAGTCTCTGGCGGGACACCTATAGCAATCAGCCCCAGCATTTT. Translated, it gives CASSLWRDTYSNQPQHF.